This TCR beta chain was profiled in a study of shared clonotypes between healthy human individuals. Study context: A donor's plate count was three for CD4 naive and three for CD4 memory; CD8 naive had two and CD8 memory one.

None of the donors, who were healthy HIV-negative adults, had recently had acute infections or vaccinations. The split of CD4+ cells yielded CD45RA+ naive and CD45RA-negative memory subsets. Study observations and caveats: The study generally estimated greater richness for naive than memory subsets.

About this clone: The target antigen is unknown.

V lost 7 bases to trimming and J lost 0 bases, with 13 bases between them. Germline V gene data show CDR1 as MNHNS and CDR2 as SASEGT. The CDR3 has 15 amino acids. Assay: immunoSEQ multiplex PCR; the TCRdb copy retains only in-frame clones and omits some. The repertoire has roughly 640,000 clones, approximately 74% of them found once; the top ten carry approximately 1.6%. The sequence was collected from a woman in her twenties or thirties in good health. Sequencing was carried out using memory CD4+ T cells sorted from blood. The subset is: CD45RA-negative fraction. This chain joins TRBV6-1 and TRBJ1-5, with D maybe TRBD1 (6 bases). CDR3 sequence: CASTIQGNSNQPQHF. CDR3 nucleotide sequence: TGTGCCAGCACAATACAGGGTAATAGCAATCAGCCCCAGCATTTT.